What follows are 14 T cell receptor beta chains derived from one specimen sequenced in a study of blood T cell repertoires in COVID-19. TCRdb keeps only in-frame clones here, not all; method: immunoSEQ multiplex PCR. The sample carries fewer than 300,000 clones, 86% recorded once. The sequenced sample consisted of peripheral blood. The receptors originated from a man aged 50 to 59 with COVID-19, enrolled during active disease.

In this sample, this clone turned up once. The chain couples TRBV5-1 to TRBJ1-2; D is uncertain. The CDR3 length is 16 residues. With 3 bases removed from V and 3 bases from J, the gap between germline ends came to 18 bases. Germline CDR1 reads SGHRS; CDR2 reads YFSETQ. In DNA, the CDR3 is TGCGCCAGCAGCTCAAGTCCCAGCCCCGGAGACTATGGCTACACCTTC. It translates to CASSSSPSPGDYGYTF.

The V call is TRBV7-2, the J call TRBJ2-5; D perhaps matches TRBD1 (6 bases). V was cut by 2 bases and J by 5 bases, with 9 bases left in between. The CDR3 has 13 amino acids. The germline V gene encodes CDR1 SGHTA and CDR2 FQGNSA. The CDR3 nucleotides are TGTGCCAGCAGCTTAACAAGGGGGGAGACCCAGTACTTC. It codes for CASSLTRGETQYF. Full variable domain (remainder filled in from reference TRBV7-2 and TRBJ2-5): GAGVSQSPSNKVTEKGKDVELRCDPISGHTALYWYRQSLGQGLEFLIYFQGNSAPDKSGLPSDRFSAERTGGSVSTLTIQRTQQEDSAVYLCASSLTRGETQYFGPGTRLLVL.

CDR3 in DNA: TGTGCCAGCAGCTTAATGGACAGCCAAGAGACCCAGTACTTC. Translated: CASSLMDSQETQYF. The rearrangement links TRBV7-3 to TRBJ2-5, with D possibly matching TRBD1 (6 bases). Per germline, CDR1 SGHTA and CDR2 FQGTGA. The CDR3 length is 14 residues. Trimming took 1 base from V and 1 from J, leaving 7 bases between them.

This rearrangement joins TRBV7-8 to TRBJ1-2; 7 bases align to TRBD1. The CDR3 runs 17 residues. CDR1 is SGHVS and CDR2 is FQNEAQ in the germline V gene. Trimming removed 1 base from V and 5 bases from J; junction bases left unmatched: 13. CDR3 residues: CASSLGDSQGARYGYTF. In DNA form, the CDR3 reads TGTGCCAGCAGCTTAGGGGACAGCCAGGGCGCGAGGTATGGCTACACCTTC. The full variable domain, completed using reference TRBV7-8 and TRBJ1-2, is GAGVSQSPRYKVAKRGQDVALRCDPISGHVSLFWYQQALGQGPEFLTYFQNEAQLDKSGLPSDRFFAERPEGSVSTLKIQRTQQEDSAVYLCASSLGDSQGARYGYTFGSGTRLTVV.

V usage is TRBV11-2 and J usage is TRBJ1-1, with D possibly matching TRBD1 (5 bases). V was trimmed by 5 bases and J by 1 base, leaving 14 bases between them. Germline V gene data show CDR1 as SGHAT and CDR2 as FQNNGV. The CDR3 length is 15 residues. The CDR3 loop is CASSHGPTGNTEAFF. CDR3 DNA sequence: TGTGCCAGCAGCCACGGTCCAACAGGGAACACTGAAGCTTTCTTT. Together with reference TRBV11-2 and TRBJ1-1, the CDR3 gives the full variable domain: EAGVAQSPRYKIIEKRQSVAFWCNPISGHATLYWYQQILGQGPKLLIQFQNNGVVDDSQLPKDRFSAERLKGVDSTLKIQPAKLEDSAVYLCASSHGPTGNTEAFFGQGTRLTVV.

This sequence joins TRBV2 and TRBJ2-1; the match to TRBD2 covers 14 bases. Germline V lookup: CDR1 SNHLY, CDR2 FYNNEI. The CDR3 is 15 residues long. Trimming cost V 3 bases and J 10 bases; bases outside gene matches: 5. The CDR3 DNA is TGTGCCAGCAGTGAGGGACTAGCGGGAGTCCTCGAGCAGTTCTTC. This encodes CASSEGLAGVLEQFF.

The rearrangement joins TRBV19 to TRBJ2-5, with 8 bases identical to TRBD2. J was trimmed by 0 bases and V by 8 bases; bases with no gene match: 8. The CDR3 loop spans 15 amino acids. Germline-derived CDR1 and CDR2 are LNHDA and SQIVND (reference sequence). The CDR3, as DNA: TGTGCCAGTCGATTGACTAGCGCGAACCAAGAGACCCAGTACTTC. This sequence encodes CASRLTSANQETQYF. The full variable domain, its missing parts supplied by reference TRBV19 and TRBJ2-5, is DGGITQSPKYLFRKEGQNVTLSCEQNLNHDAMYWYRQDPGQGLRLIYYSQIVNDFQKGDIAEGYSVSREKKESFPLTVTSAQKNPTAFYLCASRLTSANQETQYFGPGTRLLVL.

The rearrangement links TRBV29-1 to TRBJ1-1, with D perhaps matching TRBD1 (5 bases). Germline CDR1 reads SQVTM; CDR2 reads ANQGSEA. Between the trimmed V and J ends, which lost 7 bases and 0 bases, there was a span of 9 bases. The CDR3 contains 12 residues. The CDR3 region is CSAGLLNTEAFF. The DNA for the CDR3 is TGCAGCGCGGGACTCTTGAACACTGAAGCTTTCTTT.

The CDR3 coding sequence is TGTGCCAGCAGCTTCTCCAACACTGAAGCTTTCTTT. Translated, it gives CASSFSNTEAFF. V gene TRBV7-9 combines with J gene TRBJ1-1; D not resolved. There are 12 residues in the CDR3. Germline V gene data show CDR1 as SEHNR and CDR2 as FQNEAQ (reference sequence). V gave up 3 bases and J gave up 2 bases, with 4 bases separating them.

Here the CDR3 DNA reads TGCAGCGCCCGGTTGGGGTTCACTAGCGGCGAGCAGTTCTTC. It specifies CSARLGFTSGEQFF. The rearrangement links TRBV29-1 to TRBJ2-1; 8 bases line up with TRBD2. The trim removed 7 bases at V and 10 bases at J, leaving 15 bases unmatched. This CDR3 contains 14 residues. The germline CDR1 and CDR2 sequences are SQVTM and ANQGSEA.

The chain employs TRBV19 and TRBJ1-1; TRBD1 is a possible D gene (5 bases). With 1 base removed from V and 0 bases from J, the gap between germline ends came to 9 bases. Germline CDR1 LNHDA, CDR2 SQIVND (reference sequence). The CDR3 runs 15 residues. The CDR3 nucleotides are TGTGCCAGTAGTATAGGGGCGACAGTGAACACTGAAGCTTTCTTT. It yields the protein CASSIGATVNTEAFF.

This clone was recorded only once. The rearrangement links TRBV27 to TRBJ2-2, with TRBD1 identical over 9 bases. Per germline, CDR1 MNHEY and CDR2 SMNVEV (reference sequence). The J segment lost 6 bases and the V segment lost 5 bases, leaving 10 bases of the junction unmatched. The CDR3 is 16 amino acids. CDR3 bases: TGTGCCAGCAGTGCCTCCGGACAGGGGAGGTCCGGGGAGCTGTTTTTT. Protein product: CASSASGQGRSGELFF.

The chain uses TRBV18 and TRBJ2-1; the match to TRBD2 covers 9 bases. Germline loops: CDR1 KGHSH, CDR2 LQKENI. The CDR3 is made up of 17 amino acids. V dropped 5 bases and J dropped 7; count of bases not matched to a gene: 15. CDR3 DNA sequence: TGTGCCAGCTCATCCCCTTTCCTAGCGGGATTTCGGAATGAGCAGTTCTTC. Its translation: CASSSPFLAGFRNEQFF.

The chain combines TRBV27 with TRBJ1-4; 8 bases align to TRBD1. The CDR3 consists of 13 residues. Trimming took 4 bases from V and 8 from J; bases not matched to a gene: 3. Germline lookup yields CDR1 MNHEY and CDR2 SMNVEV (reference sequence). The CDR3 bases are TGTGCCAGCAGTTCAGGGGGCAAGGAAAAACTGTTTTTT. Protein product: CASSSGGKEKLFF.